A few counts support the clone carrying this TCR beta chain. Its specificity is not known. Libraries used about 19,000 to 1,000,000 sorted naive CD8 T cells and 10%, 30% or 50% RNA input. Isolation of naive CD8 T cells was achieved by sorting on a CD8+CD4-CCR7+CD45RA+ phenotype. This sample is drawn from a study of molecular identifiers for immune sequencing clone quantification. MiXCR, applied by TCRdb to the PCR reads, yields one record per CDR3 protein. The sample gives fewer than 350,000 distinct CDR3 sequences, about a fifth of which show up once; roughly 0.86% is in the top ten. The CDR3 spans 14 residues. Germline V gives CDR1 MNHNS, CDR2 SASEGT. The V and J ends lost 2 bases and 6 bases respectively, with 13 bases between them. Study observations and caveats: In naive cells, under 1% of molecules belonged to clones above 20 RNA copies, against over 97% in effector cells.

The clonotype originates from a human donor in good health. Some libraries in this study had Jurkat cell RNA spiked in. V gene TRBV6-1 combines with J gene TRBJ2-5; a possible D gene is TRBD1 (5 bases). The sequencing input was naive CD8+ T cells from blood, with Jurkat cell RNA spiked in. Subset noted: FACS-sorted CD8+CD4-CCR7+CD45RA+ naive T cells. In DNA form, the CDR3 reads TGTGCCAGCAGTGAAAGGGGTAGTTTGAAGACCCAGTACTTC. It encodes CASSERGSLKTQYF.